A single sample is the source of the 15 T cell receptor beta chains below, sequenced in a study of blood T cells in healthy people across ages. The second PCR ran roughly 6 to 11 cycles with a sample-barcoded 5' primer and J-beta primers. TCRdb used MiXCR to reprocess the 5' RACE reads, holding one entry per CDR3 protein. The sample contains around 1,600,000 distinct CDR3 sequences, roughly 43% of which appear only once. What was sequenced was blood. These receptors were taken from a woman aged 18-30 years in good health.

The CDR3 reads CAWSRATGVLGEQFF. DNA for the CDR3: TGTGCCTGGAGTCGTGCCACAGGGGTACTCGGTGAGCAGTTCTTC. The chain is built from TRBV30 and TRBJ2-1; 7 bases agree with TRBD1. Germline V gives CDR1 GTSNPN, CDR2 SVGIG (reference sequence). The CDR3 is made up of 15 amino acids. The V and J ends lost 2 bases and 9 bases, in that order; junction bases with no gene match: 13. The complete variable domain, with remaining parts taken from reference TRBV30 and TRBJ2-1, reads SQTIHQWPATLVQPVGSPLSLECTVEGTSNPNLYWYRQAAGRGLQLLFYSVGIGQISSEVPQNLSASRPQDRQFILSSKKLLLSDSGFYLCAWSRATGVLGEQFFGPGTRLTVL.

V and J are TRBV10-3 and TRBJ2-7; D is perhaps TRBD1 (6 bases). This CDR3 is built from 13 residues. The V gene's germline CDR1 is ENHRY and CDR2 SYGVKD. Deletions cut 10 bases from V and 5 bases from J, with 18 bases between. The CDR3 reads CATCSQGRDEQYF. In nucleotides, the CDR3 is TGTGCCACCTGTTCCCAGGGGAGAGACGAGCAGTACTTC.

J is TRBJ1-6 and V is TRBV5-4; D call uncertain. The length of the CDR3 is 14 residues. Germline CDR1 and CDR2: SGHNT and YYREEE (reference sequence). V lost 0 bases and J 11 bases, leaving 12 bases between the germline ends. CDR3 coding DNA: TGTGCCAGCAGCTTGGACGCAGATTCTACACCCCTCCACTTT. It codes for CASSLDADSTPLHF.

This clonotype turned up a few times. V usage is TRBV6-2 or TRBV6-3 and J usage is TRBJ2-3, with 12 bases lining up with TRBD2. Germline CDR1 MNHEY, CDR2 SVGEGT. Losses at the gene ends were 10 bases for V and 3 bases for J; bases not matched to a gene: 5. This CDR3 region has 14 residues. CDR3 in DNA: TGTGCCACAGTGACTAGCGGGAGAACAGATACGCAGTATTTT. Translation: CATVTSGRTDTQYF.

The table lists this clonotype with a few counts. This chain joins TRBV6-1 and TRBJ2-7, with 13 bases aligning to TRBD2. The end of the DNA fits TRBJ2-5 better, so the J call may be wrong. CDR1 and CDR2 (germline): MNHNS, SASEGT. CDR3 length: 15 amino acids. DNA of the CDR3: TGTGCCAGCAGTGAAATGGGACTAGCGGGGTTGACCCAGTACTTC. It yields the protein CASSEMGLAGLTQYF.

This clonotype was seen a few times. V and J are TRBV7-2 and TRBJ1-4, with 7 bases identical to TRBD1. This CDR3 has 13 residues. The germline V gene has CDR1 SGHTA and CDR2 FQGNSA. With V trimmed by 8 bases and J by 4 bases, 4 bases remained unmatched. The CDR3 reads CASSRQGNEKLFF. CDR3 DNA sequence: TGTGCCAGCTCAAGACAGGGTAATGAAAAACTGTTTTTT.

Worth noting for this clonotype: A junction boundary mismatches the germline segment, possibly from a read error. The rearrangement links TRBV12-5 to TRBJ2-5; 7 bases are a match to TRBD1. This CDR3 is 16 amino acids long. Germline V CDR1 and CDR2: LGHNT, FRNRAP. The chain's CDR3 is CASGRSSTGNQETQYF. In nucleotides, the CDR3 is TGTGCTAGTGGCCGCTCCTCGACAGGGAACCAGGAGACCCAGTACTTC.

The chain has TRBV20-1 and TRBJ1-2, with D tentatively TRBD1 (6 bases). The germline V and J ends were trimmed by 0 bases and 4 bases, with 18 bases remaining between them. Germline-derived CDR1 and CDR2 are DFQATT and SNEGSKA (reference sequence). The CDR3 has 16 amino acids. CDR3 region: CSARDGYQGTGYGYTF. The CDR3 DNA is TGCAGTGCTAGAGATGGATACCAGGGGACCGGCTATGGCTACACCTTC.

This sequence joins TRBV28 and TRBJ2-7; TRBD1 matches 7 bases. The CDR3 loop spans 16 amino acids. V trimming: 5 bases; J trimming: 1 base; junction bases outside the gene matches: 11. From germline, CDR1 is MDHEN and CDR2 SYDVKM. The CDR3 DNA reads TGTGCCAGCAGTCCATACAGGGGACATAGGTCCTACGAGCAGTACTTC. It is translated as CASSPYRGHRSYEQYF.

In its sample, this clonotype was seen a few times. The chain couples TRBV5-1 to TRBJ2-7; no definite D call. The CDR3 totals 14 residues. V was clipped by 0 bases and J by 5 bases, with 12 bases between them. In germline, CDR1 is SGHRS, CDR2 YFSETQ. In DNA, the CDR3 is TGCGCCAGCAGCTTGGGCCCTTCAGCCAACGAGCAGTACTTC. This translates into CASSLGPSANEQYF. Full variable domain (missing parts from reference TRBV5-1 and TRBJ2-7): KAGVTQTPRYLIKTRGQQVTLSCSPISGHRSVSWYQQTPGQGLQFLFEYFSETQRNKGNFPGRFSGRQFSNSRSEMNVSTLELGDSALYLCASSLGPSANEQYFGPGTRLTVT.

This clonotype has just a few counts. The chain has TRBV21-1 and TRBJ1-4. TRBV21-1 is deemed a pseudogene. This CDR3 has 16 amino acids. The CDR3 protein is CASSNVRGHGNEKLFF. In DNA, the CDR3 is TGTGCCAGCAGCAACGTGCGAGGTCATGGGAATGAAAAACTGTTTTTT.

In regard to this clonotype: The junction does not match germline at one end; this may be a read error. J is TRBJ2-1 and V is TRBV4-3; maybe TRBD2 (5 bases). The end of the DNA is better explained by TRBJ2-7, so the J call may be wrong. The CDR3 consists of 15 residues. Germline V CDR1 and CDR2: LGHNA, YSLEER. CDR3 in DNA: TGCGCCAGTAGCCGCTCAGCGGAGATCTACAATGAGCAGTACTTC. Translating gives CASSRSAEIYNEQYF.

With respect to this clonotype: The junction departs from germline at one end; a sequencing error may be responsible. V usage is TRBV29-1 and J usage is TRBJ2-2; either TRBD1 or TRBD2 may fit D (5 bases each). There are 16 residues in the CDR3. Germline CDR1 and CDR2: SQVTM and ANQGSEA. CDR3 protein: CSVGPGWGMNAGELFF. The CDR3 bases are TGCAGCGTTGGACCCGGATGGGGGATGAACGCCGGGGAGCTGTTTTTT.

The chain couples TRBV15 to TRBJ1-1; tentatively, D is TRBD1 (6 bases). V lost 5 bases and J 0 bases, leaving 13 bases between the germline ends. In germline, CDR1 is LNHNV, CDR2 YYDKDF (reference sequence). The CDR3 is made up of 15 amino acids. The CDR3 bases are TGTGCCACCAGCCCCCCGCGGACAGTGAACACTGAAGCTTTCTTT. Protein sequence: CATSPPRTVNTEAFF.

The V gene is TRBV20-1, the J gene TRBJ1-5, with a tentative D call TRBD1 (5 bases). The germline V and J ends were trimmed by 2 bases and 7 bases, with 9 bases remaining between them. CDR1 is DFQATT, CDR2 SNEGSKA, per germline (reference sequence). The CDR3 loop spans 12 amino acids. The CDR3 protein is CSARSWGQPQHF. In nucleotides, the CDR3 is TGCAGTGCTAGATCGTGGGGGCAGCCCCAGCATTTT.